These 26 T cell receptor beta chains came from one sample sequenced in a study of beta chain features in type 1 diabetes. No cognate antigen is known for these TCRs. Reverse transcribing all isolated RNA meant expressed TCRB transcripts were sequenced. Assay: immunoSEQ multiplex PCR; the TCRdb copy retains only in-frame clones and omits some. The sample comprises 280,000 or so clones, over 12% of which are singletons, and less than 0.02% rests with the top ten. Findings and limits, study-wide: Among all four CD4+ subsets, Type 1 diabetes patients had TCRB CDR3s that were moderately but significantly shorter.

The sample was naive CD4+ T cells from blood. All receptors come from a man younger than 35 with type 1 diabetes.

This clone appeared a few times. This chain uses TRBV7-7 with TRBJ2-4; 8 nucleotides align to TRBD2. The J segment lost 0 bases and the V segment lost 6 bases, leaving 7 bases of the junction unmatched. Per the germline V gene, CDR1 is SSHAT and CDR2 is FNYEAQ (reference sequence). CDR3 length: 16 residues. The CDR3 here is CASSRSGRIAKNIQYF. The CDR3 nucleotides are TGTGCCAGCAGTAGAAGCGGGAGAATAGCCAAAAACATTCAGTACTTC.

The chain has TRBV9 and TRBJ2-4, with D tentatively TRBD2 (6 bases). This CDR3 is built from 13 residues. V was cut by 4 bases and J by 10 bases, with 15 bases left in between. Germline V lookup: CDR1 SGDLS, CDR2 YYNGEE. The CDR3 nucleotides are TGTGCCAGCAGCACGGAGAACCGGGAGATTCAGTACTTC. Its translation: CASSTENREIQYF.

This clone appeared a few times. This chain uses TRBV7-9 with TRBJ2-7; D perhaps matches TRBD1 (6 bases). The CDR3 totals 16 residues. Germline CDR1 SEHNR, CDR2 FQNEAQ (reference sequence). V gave up 4 bases and J gave up 3 bases, with 19 bases separating them. Here the CDR3 reads CASSWTVWGQYYEQYF. Written as DNA, the CDR3 is TGTGCCAGCAGCTGGACCGTCTGGGGACAATACTACGAGCAGTACTTC.

This clone was seen once. J is TRBJ2-5 and V is TRBV5-4, with TRBD2 matching over 8 bases. Germline CDR1 is SGHNT and CDR2 is YYREEE (reference sequence). This CDR3 region has 15 residues. V lost 0 bases and J lost 5; bases outside the gene matches: 6. CDR3 nucleotides: TGTGCCAGCAGCTTGGGTAGCGGGGTTTGGGAGACCCAGTACTTC. This translates into CASSLGSGVWETQYF. Filled out from reference TRBV5-4 and TRBJ2-5, the complete variable domain reads ETGVTQSPTHLIKTRGQQVTLRCSSQSGHNTVSWYQQALGQGPQFIFQYYREEENGRGNFPPRFSGLQFPNYSSELNVNALELDDSALYLCASSLGSGVWETQYFGPGTRLLVL.

The genes are TRBV30 and TRBJ2-1; D is perhaps TRBD2 (6 bases). The V end was cut by 4 bases, the J end by 5 bases, with 12 bases between. This CDR3 is 13 amino acids long. Germline V gene lookup returns CDR1 GTSNPN and CDR2 SVGIG (reference sequence). The CDR3 is CAWTNGGDNEQFF. The DNA for the CDR3 is TGTGCCTGGACCAACGGGGGAGACAATGAGCAGTTCTTC.

This clone was found a few times. The V and J genes are TRBV6-5 and TRBJ1-1; maybe TRBD1 (6 bases). CDR3 length equals 15 residues. Trimming removed 2 bases from V and 2 bases from J, with 12 bases in between. CDR1 and CDR2 (germline): MNHEY, SVGAGI. CDR3 region: CASSYTHRVNTEAFF. DNA for the CDR3: TGTGCCAGCAGTTACACGCACAGGGTCAACACTGAAGCTTTCTTT.

On this clone: The sample carries other DNA sequences with the same CDR3. V is TRBV7-2 and J is TRBJ2-3, with TRBD2 identical over 8 bases. CDR1 is SGHTA and CDR2 is FQGNSA in the germline V gene. J was trimmed by 4 bases and V by 4 bases; bases with no gene match: 4. This CDR3 region has 14 residues. This CDR3 reads CASSSGLASDTQYF. DNA of the CDR3: TGTGCCAGCAGCTCTGGACTAGCCTCAGATACGCAGTATTTT.

The chain uses TRBV5-3 and TRBJ2-7; D is unresolved. TRBV5-3 is annotated as an ORF whose role is uncertain. The germline V and J ends were trimmed by 4 bases and 3 bases, with 17 bases remaining between them. The CDR3 is made up of 15 amino acids. CDR3 in DNA: TGTGCCAGAAGCAATCCCGGCCGGGTGAACTACGAGCAGTACTTC. It encodes CARSNPGRVNYEQYF.

The chain recombines TRBV14 with TRBJ2-7; 10 bases map to TRBD1. The length of the CDR3 is 15 residues. Germline V CDR1 and CDR2: SGHDN, FVKESK. With V trimmed by 4 bases and J by 3 bases, 6 bases remained unmatched. The CDR3 protein is CASSPLGTGVYEQYF. As DNA, the CDR3 is TGTGCCAGCAGCCCCCTTGGGACAGGGGTCTACGAGCAGTACTTC.

This clone has a handful of counts. This chain joins TRBV15 and TRBJ2-1; 7 positions agree with TRBD1. The CDR3 consists of 15 residues. V trimming: 3 bases; J trimming: 1 base; junction bases outside the gene matches: 3. Germline V gene data show CDR1 as LNHNV and CDR2 as YYDKDF (reference sequence). Written as DNA, the CDR3 is TGTGCCACCAGCAGGCCGGGACAGTCCTACAATGAGCAGTTCTTC. It encodes CATSRPGQSYNEQFF.

V gene TRBV27 combines with J gene TRBJ2-1, with D possibly matching TRBD2 (6 bases). The CDR3 covers 13 residues. Germline CDR1 reads MNHEY; CDR2 reads SMNVEV (reference sequence). V shed 6 bases and J shed 6 bases, with 12 bases lying between them. The CDR3 region is CASRTRRSNEQFF. The CDR3 DNA follows: TGTGCCAGCAGGACTAGGCGTAGCAATGAGCAGTTCTTC.

The CDR3: CASSRARRFSETQYF. DNA for the CDR3: TGTGCCAGCTCACGCGCACGCCGGTTCTCGGAGACCCAGTACTTC. V gene TRBV18 combines with J gene TRBJ2-5, with D unresolved. Trimming left V 4 bases short and J 5 bases short, with 17 bases between. There are 15 residues in the CDR3. CDR1 is KGHSH, CDR2 LQKENI, per germline.

The table lists this clone with a few counts. The chain joins TRBV6-5 to TRBJ2-1; TRBD2 matches at 7 bases. V gave up 0 bases and J gave up 0 bases; unmatched junction bases: 2. This CDR3 has 16 amino acids. The germline gives CDR1 MNHEY, CDR2 SVGAGI. The CDR3 DNA follows: TGTGCCAGCAGTTACTCCGGGGGGAGCTCCTACAATGAGCAGTTCTTC. It translates to CASSYSGGSSYNEQFF.

This clone was recorded a few times. The rearrangement uses TRBV5-1 and TRBJ2-5, with TRBD1 matching over 12 bases. V lost 0 bases to trimming and J lost 4 bases; unmatched junction nucleotides: 1. Germline V gene lookup returns CDR1 SGHRS and CDR2 YFSETQ. The CDR3 length is 15 residues. The CDR3, as DNA: TGCGCCAGCAGCTTGGAGGGACAGGGGGCAGAGACCCAGTACTTC. Residues: CASSLEGQGAETQYF. Using reference TRBV5-1 and TRBJ2-5 for the parts outside the CDR3, the full variable domain is KAGVTQTPRYLIKTRGQQVTLSCSPISGHRSVSWYQQTPGQGLQFLFEYFSETQRNKGNFPGRFSGRQFSNSRSEMNVSTLELGDSALYLCASSLEGQGAETQYFGPGTRLLVL.

This chain uses TRBV29-1 with TRBJ2-7; the D gene is possibly TRBD1 (6 bases). The V gene lost 0 bases and the J gene lost 0 bases, with 9 bases spanning the gap. From germline, CDR1 is SQVTM and CDR2 ANQGSEA. CDR3 size: 14 residues. The CDR3 region has the DNA TGCAGCGTTGAAGACAGGGGCAGCTCCTACGAGCAGTACTTC. This codes for CSVEDRGSSYEQYF.

This chain links TRBV9 with TRBJ2-3, with 14 bases fitting TRBD2. CDR3 length: 19 amino acids. V dropped 4 bases and J dropped 3; count of bases not matched to a gene: 13. Germline assignment: CDR1 SGDLS and CDR2 YYNGEE. Here the CDR3 DNA reads TGTGCCAGCAGCACAGGGACTAGCGGGAGTATGTTTTCGACAGATACGCAGTATTTT. Translating gives CASSTGTSGSMFSTDTQYF. The whole variable domain, remainder taken from reference TRBV9 and TRBJ2-3, is DSGVTQTPKHLITATGQRVTLRCSPRSGDLSVYWYQQSLDQGLQFLIQYYNGEERAKGNILERFSAQQFPDLHSELNLSSLELGDSALYFCASSTGTSGSMFSTDTQYFGPGTRLTVL.

In this sample, this clone turned up a few times. V usage is TRBV11-2 and J usage is TRBJ2-1; weak D call: TRBD1 (5 bases). The CDR3 spans 14 residues. Between the trimmed V and J ends, which lost 3 bases and 13 bases, there was a span of 19 bases. Looked up from germline, CDR1 is SGHAT and CDR2 is FQNNGV. DNA of the CDR3: TGTGCCAGCAGCTTGGCTAGAGTCCTCAGGGCACAGTTCTTC. It encodes CASSLARVLRAQFF.

The chain carries TRBV5-4 and TRBJ2-3; 9 bases are a match to TRBD2. Germline CDR1 and CDR2: SGHNT and YYREEE (reference sequence). V trimming: 5 bases; J trimming: 4 bases; junction bases outside the gene matches: 5. CDR3 length equals 14 residues. CDR3 residues: CASSRSGGSDTQYF. The CDR3 DNA follows: TGTGCCAGCAGTCGTAGCGGGGGCTCAGATACGCAGTATTTT.

A few counts support this clone. The rearrangement uses TRBV6-6 and TRBJ2-7; 7 bases match TRBD2. This CDR3 is 13 amino acids long. CDR1 is MNHNY, CDR2 SVGAGI, per germline (reference sequence). The J segment lost 2 bases and the V segment lost 5 bases, leaving 3 bases of the junction unmatched. CDR3 residues: CASSDLAAYEQYF. DNA for the CDR3: TGTGCCAGCAGTGATCTAGCGGCCTACGAGCAGTACTTC.

This clone was seen only a few times. This chain joins TRBV2 and TRBJ2-1; 11 bases fit TRBD2. The CDR3 covers 16 residues. The V and J ends lost 6 bases and 4 bases, in that order; junction bases with no gene match: 8. Per the germline V gene, CDR1 is SNHLY and CDR2 is FYNNEI. The CDR3 region is CASRVAGGAQYNEQFF. CDR3 nucleotide sequence: TGTGCCAGCAGGGTAGCGGGAGGGGCGCAATACAATGAGCAGTTCTTC.

This chain uses TRBV2 with TRBJ2-7, with 7 positions matching TRBD1. The CDR3 length is 12 residues. Germline trimming cut 6 bases from V and 3 bases from J; bases unmatched to any gene: 2. Germline CDR1 SNHLY, CDR2 FYNNEI. The CDR3 DNA sequence: TGTGCCAGCAGCTGGGACAGCTACGAGCAGTACTTC. This translates into CASSWDSYEQYF.

Only a few counts were recorded for this clone. V gene TRBV15 combines with J gene TRBJ2-3; a possible D gene is TRBD1 (6 bases). The CDR3 totals 16 residues. V lost 0 bases and J 0 bases, leaving 10 bases between the germline ends. Germline V gene lookup returns CDR1 LNHNV and CDR2 YYDKDF (reference sequence). The CDR3 DNA follows: TGTGCCACCAGCAGAGATGTGGGGGCTAGCACAGATACGCAGTATTTT. Protein: CATSRDVGASTDTQYF.

This chain uses TRBV29-1 with TRBJ1-1; D gene ambiguous. Germline V gene lookup returns CDR1 SQVTM and CDR2 ANQGSEA. V lost 4 bases and J 1 base, leaving 10 bases between the germline ends. This CDR3 is built from 13 residues. CDR3 loop: CSVGWEKNTEAFF. The CDR3 region has the DNA TGCAGCGTTGGGTGGGAGAAGAACACTGAAGCTTTCTTT. Filled out from reference TRBV29-1 and TRBJ1-1, the complete variable domain reads SAVISQKPSRDICQRGTSLTIQCQVDSQVTMMFWYRQQPGQSLTLIATANQGSEATYESGFVIDKFPISRPNLTFSTLTVSNMSPEDSSIYLCSVGWEKNTEAFFGQGTRLTVV.

This clone was recorded a few times. This chain connects TRBV30 to TRBJ2-7; 8 bases are shared with TRBD2. CDR1 is GTSNPN and CDR2 is SVGIG in the germline V gene (reference sequence). Unmatched junction bases numbered 8, after V lost 5 bases and J lost 5 bases. This CDR3 contains 13 residues. The DNA for the CDR3 is TGTGCCTGGGGGCGGGGGGTGCTTAACGAGCAGTACTTC. Translating gives CAWGRGVLNEQYF.

CDR3 amino acids: CACSTQENQPQHF. For the CDR3, the DNA is TGTGCCTGCAGTACCCAGGAAAATCAGCCCCAGCATTTT. The chain is built from TRBV30 and TRBJ1-5; D is uncertain. V was cut by 6 bases and J by 4 bases, with 13 bases left in between. Germline lookup yields CDR1 GTSNPN and CDR2 SVGIG (reference sequence). CDR3 length equals 13 residues.

This chain joins TRBV27 and TRBJ1-1, with 9 bases identical to TRBD1. Germline V CDR1 and CDR2: MNHEY, SMNVEV (reference sequence). The CDR3 has 16 residues. The V segment lost 4 bases and the J segment 4 bases; nucleotides outside the gene matches: 10. In DNA, the CDR3 is TGTGCCAGCAGTTCCGTTATAGGGACAGGGAGCACTGAAGCTTTCTTT. Protein sequence: CASSSVIGTGSTEAFF.